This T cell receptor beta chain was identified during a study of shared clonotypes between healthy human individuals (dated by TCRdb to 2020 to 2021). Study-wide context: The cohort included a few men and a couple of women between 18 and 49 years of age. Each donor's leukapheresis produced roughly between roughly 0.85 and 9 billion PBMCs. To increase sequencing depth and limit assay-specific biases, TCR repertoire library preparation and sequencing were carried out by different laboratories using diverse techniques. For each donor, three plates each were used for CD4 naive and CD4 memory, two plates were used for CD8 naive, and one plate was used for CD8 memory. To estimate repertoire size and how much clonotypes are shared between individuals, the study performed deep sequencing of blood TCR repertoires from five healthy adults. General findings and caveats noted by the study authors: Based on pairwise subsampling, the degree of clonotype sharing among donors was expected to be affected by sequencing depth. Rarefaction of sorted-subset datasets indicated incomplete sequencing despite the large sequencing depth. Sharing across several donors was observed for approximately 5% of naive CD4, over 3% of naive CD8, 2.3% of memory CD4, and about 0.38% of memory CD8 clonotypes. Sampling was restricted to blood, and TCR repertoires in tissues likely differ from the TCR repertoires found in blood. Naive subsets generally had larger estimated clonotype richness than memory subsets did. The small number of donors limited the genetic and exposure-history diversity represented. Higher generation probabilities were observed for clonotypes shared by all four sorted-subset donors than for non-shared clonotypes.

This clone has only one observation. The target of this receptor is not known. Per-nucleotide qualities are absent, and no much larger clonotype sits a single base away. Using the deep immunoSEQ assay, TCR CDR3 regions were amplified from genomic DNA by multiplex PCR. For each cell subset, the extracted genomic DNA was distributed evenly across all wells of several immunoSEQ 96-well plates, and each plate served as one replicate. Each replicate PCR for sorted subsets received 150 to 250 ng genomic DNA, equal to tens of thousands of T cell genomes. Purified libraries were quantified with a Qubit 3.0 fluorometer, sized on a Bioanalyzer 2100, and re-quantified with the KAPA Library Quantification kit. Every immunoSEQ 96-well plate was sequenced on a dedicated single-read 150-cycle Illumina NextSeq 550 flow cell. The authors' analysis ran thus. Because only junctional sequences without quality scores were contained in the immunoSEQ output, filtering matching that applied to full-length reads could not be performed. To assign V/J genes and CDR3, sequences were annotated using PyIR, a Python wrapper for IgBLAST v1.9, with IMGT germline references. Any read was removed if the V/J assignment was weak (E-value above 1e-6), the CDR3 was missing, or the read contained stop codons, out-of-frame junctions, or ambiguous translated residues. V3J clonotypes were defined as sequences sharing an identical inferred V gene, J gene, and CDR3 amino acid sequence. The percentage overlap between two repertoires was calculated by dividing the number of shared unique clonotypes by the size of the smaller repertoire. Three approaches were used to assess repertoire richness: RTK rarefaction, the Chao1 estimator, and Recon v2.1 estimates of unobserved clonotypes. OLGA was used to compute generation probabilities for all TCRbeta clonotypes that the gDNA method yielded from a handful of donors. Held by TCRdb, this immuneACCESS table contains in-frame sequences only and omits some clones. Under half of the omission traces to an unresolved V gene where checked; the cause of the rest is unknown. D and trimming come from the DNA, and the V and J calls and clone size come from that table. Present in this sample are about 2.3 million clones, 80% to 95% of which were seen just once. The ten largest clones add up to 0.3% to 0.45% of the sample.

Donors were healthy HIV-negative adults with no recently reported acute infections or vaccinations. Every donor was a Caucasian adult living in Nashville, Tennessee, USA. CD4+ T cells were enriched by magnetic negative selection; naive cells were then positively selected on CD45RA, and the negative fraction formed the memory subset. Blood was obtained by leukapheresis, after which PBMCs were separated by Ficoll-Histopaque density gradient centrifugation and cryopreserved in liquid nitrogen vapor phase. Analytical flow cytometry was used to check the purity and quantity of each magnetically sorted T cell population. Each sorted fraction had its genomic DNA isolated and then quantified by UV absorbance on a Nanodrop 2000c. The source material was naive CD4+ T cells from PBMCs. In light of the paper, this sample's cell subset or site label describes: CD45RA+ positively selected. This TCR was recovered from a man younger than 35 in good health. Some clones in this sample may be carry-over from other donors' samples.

The DNA sequence is given as TGTGCCAGTAGTATCAGGAGGGTGAGGGGTAGCAATCAGCCCCAGCATTTT. Its coded protein is CASSIRRVRGSNQPQHF. The V gene is TRBV19 and the J gene is TRBJ1-5; perhaps TRBD1 is the D gene, with 5 bases matching. The CDR3 numbers 17 residues from cysteine through phenylalanine. CDR3 DNA is the only sequence kept; it has 51 bases, read in frame from the first base. Between the V and J ends, shortened by 3 bases and 0 bases respectively, the junction contains 15 bases. Taken from the germline V gene (reference sequence), the CDR1 and CDR2 loops are LNHDA and SQIVND.